This T cell receptor (beta chain) comes out of a study of shared clonotypes between healthy human individuals. Terminally differentiated effector memory CD45RA+ cells were left out of the naive CD8 fraction, which was CD45RO-negative and positively selected for CCR7. The CDR3 is 12 amino acids. Germline lookup yields CDR1 SGHVS and CDR2 FQNEAQ. V was clipped by 1 base and J by 12 bases, with 9 bases between them. The assay used deep level. The authors' processing: Junction-only sequences without quality scores came from ImmunoSEQ, so filtering differed. Here immunoSEQ multiplex PCR was the method, and the copy in TCRdb shows in-frame clones only, minus some. The DNA gave D and trimming, while V, J and clone size come from that table. The sample has about 2.1 million clones; about 94% are singletons.

Sequenced input: naive CD8+ T cells from PBMCs. The chain joins TRBV7-8 to TRBJ1-4; D is unresolved. This sequence originates from a man aged 18 to 29 in good health. Some clones in this sample may be carry-over from other donors' samples. The CDR3: CASSLDSQQLFF. CDR3 DNA sequence: TGTGCCAGCAGCTTAGATAGCCAACAACTGTTTTTT.